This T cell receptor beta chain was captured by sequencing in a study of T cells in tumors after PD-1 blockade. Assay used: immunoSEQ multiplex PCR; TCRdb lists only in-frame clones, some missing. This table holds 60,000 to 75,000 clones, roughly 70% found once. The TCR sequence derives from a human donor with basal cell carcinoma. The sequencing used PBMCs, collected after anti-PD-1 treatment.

Written as DNA, the CDR3 is TGCGCCAGCAGCTTGGAGGGGATTCGGGGCTACACCTTC. As protein: CASSLEGIRGYTF. This chain links TRBV5-1 with TRBJ1-2; possible D gene TRBD1, 5 bases. The CDR3 has 13 amino acids. Germline V CDR1 and CDR2: SGHRS, YFSETQ. V was shortened by 0 bases and J by 8 bases, with 11 bases between the two germline ends.